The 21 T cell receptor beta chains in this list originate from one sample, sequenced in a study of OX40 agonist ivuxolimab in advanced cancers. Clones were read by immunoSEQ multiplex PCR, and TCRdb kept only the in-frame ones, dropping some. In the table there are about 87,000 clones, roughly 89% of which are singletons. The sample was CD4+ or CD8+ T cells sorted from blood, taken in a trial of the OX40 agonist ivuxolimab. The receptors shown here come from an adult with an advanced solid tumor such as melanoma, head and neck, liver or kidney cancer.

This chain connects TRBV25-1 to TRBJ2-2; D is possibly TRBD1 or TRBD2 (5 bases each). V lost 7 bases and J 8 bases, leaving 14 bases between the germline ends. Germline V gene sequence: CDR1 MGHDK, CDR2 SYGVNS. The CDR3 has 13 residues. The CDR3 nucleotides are TGTGCCAGCACGGGGCAGATCCTGGGGGAGCTGTTTTTT. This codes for CASTGQILGELFF.

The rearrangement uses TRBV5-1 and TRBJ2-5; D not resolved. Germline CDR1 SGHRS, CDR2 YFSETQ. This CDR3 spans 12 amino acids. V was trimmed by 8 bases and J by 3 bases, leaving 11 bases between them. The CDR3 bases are TGCGCCAGTTCCCTCCTGAAAGAGACCCAGTACTTC. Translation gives CASSLLKETQYF.

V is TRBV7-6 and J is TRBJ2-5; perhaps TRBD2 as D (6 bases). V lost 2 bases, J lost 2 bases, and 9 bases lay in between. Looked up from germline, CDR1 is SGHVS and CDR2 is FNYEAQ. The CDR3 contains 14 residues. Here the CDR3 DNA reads TGTGCCAGCAGCTTATCGGAGGGTCAAGAGACCCAGTACTTC. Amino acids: CASSLSEGQETQYF.

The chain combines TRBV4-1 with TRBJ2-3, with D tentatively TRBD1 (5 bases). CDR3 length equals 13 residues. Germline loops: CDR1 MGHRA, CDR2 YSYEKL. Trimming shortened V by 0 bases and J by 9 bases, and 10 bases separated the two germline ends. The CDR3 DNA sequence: TGCGCCAGCAGCCAAGATCAATGGGGCACGCAGTATTTT. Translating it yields CASSQDQWGTQYF.

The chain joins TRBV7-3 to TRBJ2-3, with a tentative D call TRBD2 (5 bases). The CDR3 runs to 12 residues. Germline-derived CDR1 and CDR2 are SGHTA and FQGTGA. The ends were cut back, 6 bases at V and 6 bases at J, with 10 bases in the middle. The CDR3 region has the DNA TGTGCCAGCAGTGGCCCGGGGGATACGCAGTATTTT. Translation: CASSGPGDTQYF. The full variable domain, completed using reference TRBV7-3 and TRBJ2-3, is GAGVSQTPSNKVTEKGKYVELRCDPISGHTALYWYRQSLGQGPEFLIYFQGTGAADDSGLPNDRFFAVRPEGSVSTLKIQRTERGDSAVYLCASSGPGDTQYFGPGTRLTVL.

CDR3 in amino acids: CASSHEGNYGYTF. The CDR3 DNA follows: TGCGCCAGCAGTCATGAGGGCAACTATGGCTACACCTTC. The rearrangement uses TRBV5-1 and TRBJ1-2; D call uncertain. V was trimmed by 5 bases and J by 2 bases, leaving 10 bases between them. The V gene's germline CDR1 is SGHRS and CDR2 YFSETQ. The CDR3 length is 13 residues.

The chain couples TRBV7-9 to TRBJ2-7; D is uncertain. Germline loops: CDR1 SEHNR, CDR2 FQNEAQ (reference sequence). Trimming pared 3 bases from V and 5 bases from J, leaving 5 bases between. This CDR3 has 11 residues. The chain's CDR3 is CASSFFDEQYF. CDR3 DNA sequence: TGTGCCAGCAGCTTCTTCGACGAGCAGTACTTC.

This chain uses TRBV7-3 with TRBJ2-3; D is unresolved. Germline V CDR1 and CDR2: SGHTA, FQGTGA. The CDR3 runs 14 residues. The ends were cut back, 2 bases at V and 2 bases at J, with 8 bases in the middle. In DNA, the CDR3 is TGTGCCAGCAGCTTAGGTCCAGACACAGATACGCAGTATTTT. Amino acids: CASSLGPDTDTQYF.

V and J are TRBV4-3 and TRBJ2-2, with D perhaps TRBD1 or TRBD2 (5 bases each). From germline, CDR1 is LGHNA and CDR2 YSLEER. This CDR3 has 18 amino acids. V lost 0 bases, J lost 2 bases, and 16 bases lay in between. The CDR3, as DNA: TGCGCCAGCAGCCAAGATGGGGGTGCGGTAATCAACACCGGGGAGCTGTTTTTT. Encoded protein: CASSQDGGAVINTGELFF.

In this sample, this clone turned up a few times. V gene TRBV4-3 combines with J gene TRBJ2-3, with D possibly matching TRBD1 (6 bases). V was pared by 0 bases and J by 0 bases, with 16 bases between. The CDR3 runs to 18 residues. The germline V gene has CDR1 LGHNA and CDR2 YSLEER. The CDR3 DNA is TGCGCCAGCAGCCAAGATCGGAGGACAGCCCTGAGCACAGATACGCAGTATTTT. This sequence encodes CASSQDRRTALSTDTQYF.

This chain's CDR3 is CASSLSTGGRETQYF. The DNA for the CDR3 is TGTGCCAGCAGTTTATCGACAGGGGGCAGAGAGACCCAGTACTTC. The rearrangement links TRBV27 to TRBJ2-5; TRBD1 matches at 10 bases. Losses at the gene ends were 0 bases for V and 4 bases for J; bases not matched to a gene: 2. Germline assignment: CDR1 MNHEY and CDR2 SMNVEV (reference sequence). The CDR3 sequence is 15 residues long.

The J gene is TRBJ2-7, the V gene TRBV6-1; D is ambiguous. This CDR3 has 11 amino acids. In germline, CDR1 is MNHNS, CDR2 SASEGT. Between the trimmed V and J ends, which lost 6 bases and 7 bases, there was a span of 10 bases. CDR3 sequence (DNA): TGTGCCAGCAGCCAGAGTAGGGAGCAGTACTTC. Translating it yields CASSQSREQYF.

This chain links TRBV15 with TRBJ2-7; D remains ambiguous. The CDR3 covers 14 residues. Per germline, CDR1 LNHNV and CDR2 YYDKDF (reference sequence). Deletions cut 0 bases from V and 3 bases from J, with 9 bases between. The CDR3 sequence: CATSRDRLVYEQYF. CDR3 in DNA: TGTGCCACCAGCAGAGATCGCCTGGTCTACGAGCAGTACTTC.

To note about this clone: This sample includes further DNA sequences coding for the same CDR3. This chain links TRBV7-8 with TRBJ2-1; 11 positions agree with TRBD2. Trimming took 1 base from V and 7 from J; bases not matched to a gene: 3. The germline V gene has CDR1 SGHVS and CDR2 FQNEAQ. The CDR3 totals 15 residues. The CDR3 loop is CASSLGLAGGNEQFF. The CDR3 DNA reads TGTGCCAGCAGCTTAGGGCTAGCGGGAGGTAATGAGCAGTTCTTC.

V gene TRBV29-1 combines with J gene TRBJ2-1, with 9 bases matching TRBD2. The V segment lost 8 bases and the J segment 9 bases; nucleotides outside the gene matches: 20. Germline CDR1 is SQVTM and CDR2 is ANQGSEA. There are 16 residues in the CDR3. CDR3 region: CSSHNPAGTSSGEQFF. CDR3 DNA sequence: TGCAGCTCCCACAATCCCGCCGGGACTAGCAGTGGTGAGCAGTTCTTC.

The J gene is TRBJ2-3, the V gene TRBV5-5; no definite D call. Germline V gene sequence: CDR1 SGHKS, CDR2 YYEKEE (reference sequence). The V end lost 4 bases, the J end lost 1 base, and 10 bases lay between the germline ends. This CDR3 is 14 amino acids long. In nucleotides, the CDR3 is TGTGCCAGCAGCACGACGGTTCGCACAGATACGCAGTATTTT. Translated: CASSTTVRTDTQYF. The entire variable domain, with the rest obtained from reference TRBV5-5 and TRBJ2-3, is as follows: DAGVTQSPTHLIKTRGQQVTLRCSPISGHKSVSWYQQVLGQGPQFIFQYYEKEERGRGNFPDRFSARQFPNYSSELNVNALLLGDSALYLCASSTTVRTDTQYFGPGTRLTVL.

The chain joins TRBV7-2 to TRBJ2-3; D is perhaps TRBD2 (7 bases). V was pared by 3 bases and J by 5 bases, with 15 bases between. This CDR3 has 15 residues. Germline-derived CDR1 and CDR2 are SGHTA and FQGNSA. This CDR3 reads CASSLLGGAGDTQYF. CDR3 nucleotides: TGTGCCAGCAGCTTGTTGGGGGGGGCGGGAGATACGCAGTATTTT. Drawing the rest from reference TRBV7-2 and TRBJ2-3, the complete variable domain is GAGVSQSPSNKVTEKGKDVELRCDPISGHTALYWYRQSLGQGLEFLIYFQGNSAPDKSGLPSDRFSAERTGGSVSTLTIQRTQQEDSAVYLCASSLLGGAGDTQYFGPGTRLTVL.

The CDR3 loop reads CASSPPGTSGETQYF. The CDR3 DNA reads TGTGCCAGCAGTCCGCCCGGGACTAGCGGGGAGACCCAGTACTTC. V gene TRBV6-5 combines with J gene TRBJ2-5; TRBD2 agrees at 12 bases. The germline V gene encodes CDR1 MNHEY and CDR2 SVGAGI. Trimming removed 5 bases from V and 5 bases from J; junction bases left unmatched: 6. CDR3 length: 15 residues.

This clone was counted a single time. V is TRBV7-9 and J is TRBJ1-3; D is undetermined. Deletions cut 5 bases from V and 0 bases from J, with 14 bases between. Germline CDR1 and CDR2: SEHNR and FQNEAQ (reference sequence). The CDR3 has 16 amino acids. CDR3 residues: CASSPDVGGSGNTIYF. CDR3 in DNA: TGTGCCAGCAGCCCAGACGTGGGAGGCTCTGGAAACACCATATATTTT.

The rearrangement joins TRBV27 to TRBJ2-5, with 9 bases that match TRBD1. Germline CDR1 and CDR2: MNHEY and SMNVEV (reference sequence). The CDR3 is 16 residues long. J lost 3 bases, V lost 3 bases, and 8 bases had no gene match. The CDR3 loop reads CASSFMGDRAKETQYF. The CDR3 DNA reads TGTGCCAGCAGTTTCATGGGGGACAGGGCTAAAGAGACCCAGTACTTC.

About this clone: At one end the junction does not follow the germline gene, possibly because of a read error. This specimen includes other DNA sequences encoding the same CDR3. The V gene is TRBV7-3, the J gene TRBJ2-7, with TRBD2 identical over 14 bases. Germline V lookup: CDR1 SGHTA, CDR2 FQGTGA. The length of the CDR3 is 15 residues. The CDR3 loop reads CASSPSGTSGGQQYF. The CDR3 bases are TGTGCTAGCAGCCCCTCCGGGACTAGCGGGGGACAGCAGTACTTC. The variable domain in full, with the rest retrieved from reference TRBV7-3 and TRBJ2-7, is GAGVSQTPSNKVTEKGKYVELRCDPISGHTALYWYRQSLGQGPEFLIYFQGTGAADDSGLPNDRFFAVRPEGSVSTLKIQRTERGDSAVYLCASSPSGTSGGQQYFGPGTRLTVT.